This T cell receptor beta chain is from a study of blood T cells in healthy people across ages. V was pared by 6 bases and J by 4 bases, with 8 bases of the junction left unmatched. Germline V gene data show CDR1 as SGHRS and CDR2 as YFSETQ. This CDR3 has 14 amino acids. Study findings and constraints: A roughly linear age-dependent decrease characterized TCR beta diversity per million T cells. Bulk PBMC profiling left naive and antigen-experienced comparisons inconclusive.

The individuals who served as donors were healthy Caucasians living in Russia, aged roughly 6 to 90. It was with a sample-barcoded 5' primer and a J-beta primer mix that a second PCR of roughly 7 to 12 cycles was run. Each CDR3 protein gets one entry after TCRdb re-called the 5' RACE reads with MiXCR. The sample lists just under 750,000 distinct CDR3 sequences, 22% occurring once. Turning to this clonotype: The antigen is not known.

The specimen sequenced was blood. The sequence came from a man in his 70s in good health. The genes are TRBV5-1 and TRBJ2-7; 9 bases match TRBD1. CDR3: CASKLGQGEYEQYF. The CDR3 DNA is TGCGCCAGCAAATTGGGACAGGGCGAATACGAGCAGTACTTC.